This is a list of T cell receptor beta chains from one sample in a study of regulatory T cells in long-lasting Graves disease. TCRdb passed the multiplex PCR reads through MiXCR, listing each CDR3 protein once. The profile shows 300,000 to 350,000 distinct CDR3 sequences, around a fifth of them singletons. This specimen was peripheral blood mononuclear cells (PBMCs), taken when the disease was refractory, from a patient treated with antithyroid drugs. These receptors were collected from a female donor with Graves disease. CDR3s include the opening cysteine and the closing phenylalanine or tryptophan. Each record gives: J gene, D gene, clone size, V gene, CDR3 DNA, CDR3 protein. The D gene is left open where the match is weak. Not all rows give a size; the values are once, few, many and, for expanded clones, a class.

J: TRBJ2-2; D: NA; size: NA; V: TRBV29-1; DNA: TGCAGCGTTGCAAACCCGACGCACACCGGGGAGCTGTTTTTT; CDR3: CSVANPTHTGELFF
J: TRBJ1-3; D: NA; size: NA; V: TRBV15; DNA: TGTGCCACCAGCCGTTCGCTAGTACGGGGAAACACCATATATTTT; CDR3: CATSRSLVRGNTIYF
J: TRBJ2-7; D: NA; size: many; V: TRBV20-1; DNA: TGCAGTGCTAGACTTCTAGCGAACAGCTACGAGCAGTACTTC; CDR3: CSARLLANSYEQYF
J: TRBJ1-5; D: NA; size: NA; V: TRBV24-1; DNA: TGTGCCACCAGTGATCGGGAGGGGAGCAATCAGCCCCAGCATTTT; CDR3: CATSDREGSNQPQHF
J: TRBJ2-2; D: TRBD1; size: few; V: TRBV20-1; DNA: TGCAGTGCTACGGGACAGGGTTTCGGAGGGACCGGGGAGCTGTTTTTT; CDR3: CSATGQGFGGTGELFF
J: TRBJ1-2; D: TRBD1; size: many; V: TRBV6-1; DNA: TGTGCCAGCAGTGACGGGACAGGGGGCCCAGGTGGCTACACCTTC; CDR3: CASSDGTGGPGGYTF
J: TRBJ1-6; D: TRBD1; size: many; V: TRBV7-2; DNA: TGTGCCAGCAGCGGTGACAGGGGGCGTATTAATAATTCACCCCTCCACTTT; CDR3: CASSGDRGRINNSPLHF
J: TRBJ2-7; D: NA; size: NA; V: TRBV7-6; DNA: TGTGCCAGCAGCCCCACCCAGGACAGCTCCTACGAGCAGTACTTC; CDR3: CASSPTQDSSYEQYF
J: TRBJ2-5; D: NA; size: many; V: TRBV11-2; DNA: TGTGCCAGCAGCTTAAGGGAAAGCCAAGAGACCCAGTACTTC; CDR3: CASSLRESQETQYF
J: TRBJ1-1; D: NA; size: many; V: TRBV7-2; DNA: TGTGCCAGCAAAACCGGGACTCGGTGGACTGAAGCTTTCTTT; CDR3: CASKTGTRWTEAFF
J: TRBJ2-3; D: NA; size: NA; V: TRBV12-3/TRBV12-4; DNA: TGTGCCAGCAACTCCCGCGACTCAAGCACAGATACGCAGTGTTTT; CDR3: CASNSRDSSTDTQCF
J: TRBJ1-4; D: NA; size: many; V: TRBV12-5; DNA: TGTGCTAGTGGCCGACAGGTGAATGAAAAACTGTTTTTT; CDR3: CASGRQVNEKLFF
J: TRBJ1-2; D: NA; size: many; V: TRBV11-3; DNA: TGTGCCAGCAGCCTCGGAACCTCCCCGTACTATGGCTACACCTTC; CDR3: CASSLGTSPYYGYTF
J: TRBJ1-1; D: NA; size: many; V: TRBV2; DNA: TGTGCCAGCAGTGAAGACATATCGAACACTGAAGCTTTCTTT; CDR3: CASSEDISNTEAFF
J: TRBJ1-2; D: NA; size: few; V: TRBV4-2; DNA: TGTGCCAGCAGCCAAGAAATAGGGATGGAAAAAGGCTACACCTTC; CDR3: CASSQEIGMEKGYTF
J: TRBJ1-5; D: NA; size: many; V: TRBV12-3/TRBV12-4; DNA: TGTGCCAGCAGTTTCGGGGAGGCCAATCAGCCCCAGCATTTT; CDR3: CASSFGEANQPQHF
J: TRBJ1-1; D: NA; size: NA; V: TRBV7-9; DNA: TGTGCCAGCAGCTCTCGGCAGGGCCAAGCTTTCTTT; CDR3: CASSSRQGQAFF
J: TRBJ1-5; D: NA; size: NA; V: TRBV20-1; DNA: TGCAGTGCTAGTGTCGGAACAGGGACTCAGCCCCAGCATTTT; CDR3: CSASVGTGTQPQHF
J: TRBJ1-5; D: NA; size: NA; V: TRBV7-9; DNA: TGTGCCAGCAGCTTATGGGGTGGGGGATACGGGAATCAGCCCCAGCATTTT; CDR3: CASSLWGGGYGNQPQHF
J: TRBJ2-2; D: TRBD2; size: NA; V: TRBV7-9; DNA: TGTGCCAGCCAGGGGGGACTAGCCCCGAACACCGGGGAGCTGTTTTTT; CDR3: CASQGGLAPNTGELFF
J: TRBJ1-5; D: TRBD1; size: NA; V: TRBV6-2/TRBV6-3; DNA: TGTGCCAGCAGTTACTCGGGACAGGGAATTGGCAATCAGCCCCAGCATTTT; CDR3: CASSYSGQGIGNQPQHF
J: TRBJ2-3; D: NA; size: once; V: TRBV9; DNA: TGTGCCAGCAGCGCACTTAGCAATCCTACAGATACGCAGTATTTT; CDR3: CASSALSNPTDTQYF
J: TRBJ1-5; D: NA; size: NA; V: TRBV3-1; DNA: TGTGCCAGCAGCCAAGATGAAGGGGGAAATAGCAATCAGCCCCAGCATTTT; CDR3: CASSQDEGGNSNQPQHF
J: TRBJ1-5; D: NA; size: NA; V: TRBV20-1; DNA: TGCAGTGCTAGAGATGGTACAGGGAGTCAGCCCCAGCATTTT; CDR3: CSARDGTGSQPQHF
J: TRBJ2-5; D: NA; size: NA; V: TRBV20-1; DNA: TGCAGTGTTAGTGCGGGGACAGAGACCCAGTACTTC; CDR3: CSVSAGTETQYF
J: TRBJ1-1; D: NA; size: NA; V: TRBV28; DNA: TGTGCCAGCAGACCCGGGACCGCTAACACTGAAGCTTTCTTT; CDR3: CASRPGTANTEAFF